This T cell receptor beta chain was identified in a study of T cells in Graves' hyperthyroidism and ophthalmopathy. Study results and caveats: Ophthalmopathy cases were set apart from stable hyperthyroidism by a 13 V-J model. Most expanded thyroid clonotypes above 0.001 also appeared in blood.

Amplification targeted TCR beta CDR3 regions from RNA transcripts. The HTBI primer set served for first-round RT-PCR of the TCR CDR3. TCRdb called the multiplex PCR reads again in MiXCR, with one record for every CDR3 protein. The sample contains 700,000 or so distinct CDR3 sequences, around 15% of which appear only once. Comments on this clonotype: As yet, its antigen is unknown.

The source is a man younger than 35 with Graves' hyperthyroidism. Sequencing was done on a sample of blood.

CDR3 amino acids: CSATLLALQGEQYF. The CDR3 DNA reads as TGCAGTGCTACCTTGTTGGCACTCCAGGGCGAGCAGTACTTC. The V and J genes are TRBV20-1 and TRBJ2-7; tentative D call: TRBD1 (5 bases). Germline CDR1 and CDR2: DFQATT and SNEGSKA (reference sequence). The CDR3 covers 14 residues. V dropped 4 bases and J dropped 6 bases, with 19 bases sitting between them.